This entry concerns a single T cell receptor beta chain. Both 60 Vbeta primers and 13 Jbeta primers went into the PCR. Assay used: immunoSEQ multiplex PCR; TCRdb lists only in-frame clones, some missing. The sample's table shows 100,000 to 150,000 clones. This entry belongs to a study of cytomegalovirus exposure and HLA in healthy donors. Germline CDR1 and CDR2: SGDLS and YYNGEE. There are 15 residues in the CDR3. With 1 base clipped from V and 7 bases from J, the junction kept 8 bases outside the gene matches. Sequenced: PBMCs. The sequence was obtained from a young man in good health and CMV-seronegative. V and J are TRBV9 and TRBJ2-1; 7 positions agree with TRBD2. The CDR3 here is CASSVRGSGHNEQFF. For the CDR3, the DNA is TGTGCCAGCAGCGTACGCGGGAGTGGTCATAATGAGCAGTTCTTC.